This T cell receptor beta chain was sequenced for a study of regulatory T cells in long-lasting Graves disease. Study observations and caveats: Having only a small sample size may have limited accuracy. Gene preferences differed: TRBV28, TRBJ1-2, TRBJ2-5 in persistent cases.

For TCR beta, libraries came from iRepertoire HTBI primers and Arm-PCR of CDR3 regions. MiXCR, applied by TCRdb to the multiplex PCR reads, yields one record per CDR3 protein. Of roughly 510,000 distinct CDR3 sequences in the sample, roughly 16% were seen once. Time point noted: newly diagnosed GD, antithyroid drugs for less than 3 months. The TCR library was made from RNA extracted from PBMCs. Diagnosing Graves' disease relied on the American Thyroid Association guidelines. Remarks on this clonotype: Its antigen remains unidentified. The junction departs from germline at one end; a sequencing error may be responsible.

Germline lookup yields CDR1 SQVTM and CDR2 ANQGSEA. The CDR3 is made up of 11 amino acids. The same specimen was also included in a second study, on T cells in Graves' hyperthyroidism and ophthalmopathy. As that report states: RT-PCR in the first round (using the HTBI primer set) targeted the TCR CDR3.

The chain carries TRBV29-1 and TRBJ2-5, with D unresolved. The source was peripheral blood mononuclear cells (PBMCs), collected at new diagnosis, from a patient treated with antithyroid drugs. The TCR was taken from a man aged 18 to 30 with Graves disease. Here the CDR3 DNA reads TGTAGCTTGAAACACCAAGAGACCCAGTACTTC. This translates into CSLKHQETQYF. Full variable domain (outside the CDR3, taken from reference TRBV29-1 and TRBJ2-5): SAVISQKPSRDICQRGTSLTIQCQVDSQVTMMFWYRQQPGQSLTLIATANQGSEATYESGFVIDKFPISRPNLTFSTLTVSNMSPEDSSIYLCSLKHQETQYFGPGTRLLVL.